This paragraph covers one T cell receptor (beta chain) sequence. Antigen unknown. The assay was immunoSEQ multiplex PCR, and TCRdb's table has in-frame clones only and misses some. In the table there are about 92,000 clones, roughly 93% of which are singletons. The data were obtained in a study of T cell responses to AZD1222 COVID-19 vaccine. Study-level background: Pooling of second doses given at about 4 or about 12 weeks was done. General study results and limits: Among spike-specific TCRs, nearly half reportedly target unmutated variant regions. Donor demographics were predominantly white British with a female majority; clonal diversity may be underestimated.

This sequence was found in an adult in good health. The sequences come from peripheral blood, collected on day 0 of AZD1222 vaccination.

CDR3 in amino acids: CASSLARSGSGEKLFF. CDR3 in DNA: TGTGCCAGCAGCTTGGCTCGGTCAGGGTCGGGCGAAAAACTGTTTTTT. This chain connects TRBV5-5 to TRBJ1-4, with D possibly being TRBD1 (5 bases). The germline gives CDR1 SGHKS, CDR2 YYEKEE (reference sequence). Trimming took off 0 bases at V and 8 bases at J, with 17 bases between the two ends. The CDR3 has 16 residues.